Shown below are 17 T cell receptor beta chains from a single sample sequenced in a study of T cell repertoires in cytomegalovirus infection. No cognate antigen is known for these TCRs. TCRdb re-analysed the reads in MiXCR, keeping a single row per CDR3 protein. The repertoire has tens of thousands of distinct CDR3 sequences, roughly 21% of them found once; the top ten carry around 70%. The sequencing here drew on CD8+ T cells from cultured PBMCs, taken from culture after CMV antigen stimulation. The receptors shown here come from a human donor in good health (CMV status not recorded). Some clones in this sample may be carry-over from other donors' samples.

This clonotype has a count of ten or more. The chain recombines TRBV11-3 with TRBJ1-5; D might be TRBD1 (5 bases). The germline gives CDR1 SGHNT, CDR2 YENEEA. The CDR3 length is 19 residues. The ends were cut back, 4 bases at V and 0 bases at J, with 22 bases in the middle. The DNA of the CDR3 is TGTGCCAGCAGCTCAATCGATGTTTTGACGGGGGATAGCAATCAGCCCCAGCATTTT. Translation: CASSSIDVLTGDSNQPQHF.

The sample holds a few counts of this clonotype. The chain couples TRBV7-9 to TRBJ2-7; 7 nucleotides agree with TRBD1. V shed 2 bases, J shed 4 bases, and the junction held 8 bases outside the gene matches. The CDR3 extends over 15 amino acids. The germline gives CDR1 SEHNR, CDR2 FQNEAQ (reference sequence). CDR3: CASSLSTGETYEQYF. CDR3 in DNA: TGTGCCAGCAGCTTAAGTACAGGGGAAACATACGAGCAGTACTTC.

The rearrangement uses TRBV29-1 and TRBJ2-1; D unclear. V lost 3 bases and J lost 6, with 9 bases in between. This CDR3 contains 12 residues. Germline CDR1 reads SQVTM; CDR2 reads ANQGSEA. CDR3 nucleotides: TGCAGCGTTGATGGGGTCCCCAATGAGCAGTTCTTC. Encoded protein: CSVDGVPNEQFF.

The chain has TRBV20-1 and TRBJ1-4; 9 nucleotides agree with TRBD1. Germline CDR1 reads DFQATT; CDR2 reads SNEGSKA (reference sequence). CDR3 length: 13 residues. The CDR3 DNA reads TGCAGCGGATTGGACAGGGGAAATGAAAAACTGTTTTTT. Amino acids: CSGLDRGNEKLFF.

This clonotype was seen a handful of times. The chain links TRBV27 to TRBJ2-5, with 13 bases that match TRBD2. From germline, CDR1 is MNHEY and CDR2 SMNVEV (reference sequence). Trimming took 4 bases from V and 7 from J; bases not matched to a gene: 15. The CDR3 spans 18 residues. CDR3 nucleotides: TGTGCCAGCAGTTCGAACCTCCAGGGACTAGCGGGGCCAGCGACCCAGTACTTC. This sequence encodes CASSSNLQGLAGPATQYF.

This clonotype was seen ten or more times. The chain combines TRBV7-8 with TRBJ2-5; TRBD2 matches 9 bases. The V and J ends lost 2 bases and 0 bases, in that order; junction bases with no gene match: 7. The CDR3 has 17 residues. Germline V CDR1 and CDR2: SGHVS, FQNEAQ. CDR3 sequence reads: CASSLRASGANQETQYF. The CDR3, as DNA: TGTGCCAGCAGCTTACGGGCTAGCGGGGCCAACCAAGAGACCCAGTACTTC.

This clonotype was picked up a small number of times. This chain uses TRBV5-6 with TRBJ1-6; 8 bases are shared with TRBD1. Germline V gene lookup returns CDR1 SGHDT and CDR2 YYEEEE. V trimming: 2 bases; J trimming: 8 bases; junction bases outside the gene matches: 9. CDR3 length: 16 residues. CDR3 nucleotide sequence: TGTGCCAGCAGCTTCAAAAACAGGGGGTTGGATTCACCCCTCCACTTT. It translates to CASSFKNRGLDSPLHF.

This clonotype was observed a handful of times. The chain carries TRBV7-9 and TRBJ2-3, with D unclear. The CDR3 is made up of 15 amino acids. Trimming cost V 5 bases and J 2 bases, with 14 bases left between them. Germline CDR1 reads SEHNR; CDR2 reads FQNEAQ (reference sequence). The CDR3 protein is CASSGPGSLTDTQYF. CDR3 in DNA: TGTGCCAGCAGCGGACCTGGCAGCCTCACAGATACGCAGTATTTT. Full variable domain (missing parts from reference TRBV7-9 and TRBJ2-3): DTGVSQNPRHKITKRGQNVTFRCDPISEHNRLYWYRQTLGQGPEFLTYFQNEAQLEKSRLLSDRFSAERPKGSFSTLEIQRTEQGDSAMYLCASSGPGSLTDTQYFGPGTRLTVL.

V usage is TRBV29-1 and J usage is TRBJ1-4; tentative D call: TRBD1 (5 bases). This CDR3 is built from 12 residues. Trimming pared 6 bases from V and 6 bases from J, leaving 11 bases between. CDR1 SQVTM and CDR2 ANQGSEA come from the germline V gene. The CDR3 sequence is CSVRDGYEKLFF. The CDR3 DNA sequence: TGCAGCGTCCGGGACGGATATGAAAAACTGTTTTTT.

This clonotype has a single count. This sequence joins TRBV7-6 and TRBJ1-1; TRBD1 matches 8 bases. Germline V gene lookup returns CDR1 SGHVS and CDR2 FNYEAQ. CDR3 size: 13 residues. V was pared by 0 bases and J by 6 bases, with 0 bases of the junction left unmatched. In nucleotides, the CDR3 is TGTGCCAGCAGCTTAGCGGGACAGGCTGAAGCTTTCTTT. It yields the protein CASSLAGQAEAFF.

This clonotype has only a few counts. The chain is built from TRBV7-9 and TRBJ1-2, with D maybe TRBD1 (5 bases). V was clipped by 6 bases and J by 9 bases, with 11 bases between them. The CDR3 has 11 amino acids. The germline V gene has CDR1 SEHNR and CDR2 FQNEAQ (reference sequence). The CDR3 region has the DNA TGTGCCAGCAGTCCTGGGACTCGCTACACCTTC. The encoded protein is CASSPGTRYTF. Complete variable domain (other parts from reference TRBV7-9 and TRBJ1-2): DTGVSQNPRHKITKRGQNVTFRCDPISEHNRLYWYRQTLGQGPEFLTYFQNEAQLEKSRLLSDRFSAERPKGSFSTLEIQRTEQGDSAMYLCASSPGTRYTFGSGTRLTVV.

This clonotype was counted between two and nine times. The chain has TRBV28 and TRBJ2-5; 13 nucleotides match TRBD2. Trimming removed 6 bases from V and 3 bases from J; junction bases left unmatched: 7. Germline V gene sequence: CDR1 MDHEN, CDR2 SYDVKM. The CDR3 covers 16 residues. CDR3 loop: CASRRGTSGDKETQYF. The CDR3 coding sequence is TGTGCCAGCAGACGCGGGACTAGCGGGGACAAAGAGACCCAGTACTTC.

V usage is TRBV2 and J usage is TRBJ2-1, with TRBD1 matching 7 bases. Germline-derived CDR1 and CDR2 are SNHLY and FYNNEI. This CDR3 has 12 residues. The CDR3 DNA is TGTGCGACAGGGAGCTCCTACAATGAGCAGTTCTTC. Its translation: CATGSSYNEQFF.

The sample holds one count of this clonotype. The V gene is TRBV20-1, the J gene TRBJ1-1; 9 positions match TRBD1. The germline CDR1 and CDR2 sequences are DFQATT and SNEGSKA (reference sequence). CDR3 length: 15 amino acids. The ends lost 0 bases at V and 0 bases at J; junction bases unmatched: 2. CDR3 DNA sequence: TGCAGTGCTAGAGAGACAGGGGGATTGAACACTGAAGCTTTCTTT. It specifies CSARETGGLNTEAFF.

This clonotype was detected only a few times. This chain uses TRBV9 with TRBJ1-2; 8 bases map to TRBD1. The CDR3 contains 15 residues. Looked up from germline, CDR1 is SGDLS and CDR2 is YYNGEE. Trimming at V came to 4 bases and at J to 2 bases, leaving 7 bases not matched to a gene. The CDR3, as DNA: TGTGCCAGCAGCTTAGACAGGGGTTTCAACTATGGCTACACCTTC. Translated: CASSLDRGFNYGYTF.

The chain links TRBV27 to TRBJ1-2; 10 nucleotides line up with TRBD1. The germline CDR1 and CDR2 sequences are MNHEY and SMNVEV (reference sequence). V lost 2 bases and J lost 5; bases outside the gene matches: 8. The CDR3 contains 16 residues. The CDR3 nucleotides are TGTGCCAGCAGTTTAGGGACCGGGACAGGGGCATATGGCTACACCTTC. This codes for CASSLGTGTGAYGYTF.

This clonotype was seen a handful of times. This chain joins TRBV4-2 and TRBJ2-4; D is perhaps TRBD2 (7 bases). Germline loops: CDR1 LGHNA, CDR2 YNFKEQ. The CDR3 extends over 16 amino acids. Deletions cut 2 bases from V and 5 bases from J, with 16 bases between. CDR3 sequence: CASSQYTAGAENIQYF. The CDR3 bases are TGTGCCAGCAGCCAATACACCGCGGGGGCGGAAAACATTCAGTACTTC.